The T cell receptor (beta chain) under discussion was sequenced for a study of a mutant IDH1 vaccine in newly diagnosed glioma. Across the study: The treated group averaged about 39 years old and was around 60% male, about 38% female.

Germline V gene sequence: CDR1 MRHNA, CDR2 SNTAGT. V was pared by 2 bases and J by 4 bases, with 8 bases between. CDR3 length: 13 amino acids. To note about this clone: Its antigen is unidentified.

Specified time point: baseline, week 1 (first vaccination visit). Treatment defined: pre-vaccination baseline after standard-of-care therapy. The donors had new WHO grade 3 or 4 astrocytomas; these were IDH1-mutant and ATRX-lost. Notes on the study in general: Induction of immune responses by the vaccine occurred in roughly 93% of patients. Variations in leading peripheral T cell clonotypes appeared to have no connection with pseudoprogression.

Only in-frame clones appear in the TCRdb table, and some are missing; sequencing was by immunoSEQ multiplex PCR. The table has about 68,000 clones, 70% to 80% seen once; the top ten hold over 8%. Sequencing used PBMCs, obtained from a glioma patient treated with radiotherapy, temozolomide or both. The sequence derives from a man between 45 and 60 years old with glioma. The V and J genes are TRBV6-4 and TRBJ1-2; the D is unclear. The CDR3 loop is CASSDGQSYGYTF. The CDR3 coding sequence is TGTGCCAGCAGTGACGGGCAGTCCTATGGCTACACCTTC.